Shown below are 6 T cell receptor beta chains from a single sample sequenced in a study of blood T cell repertoires in COVID-19. Produced via immunoSEQ multiplex PCR; TCRdb's table is partial and in-frame only. The sample shows 150,000 to 200,000 clones, 79% of them seen only once. Specimen: peripheral blood. The receptors here all came from a man between 60 and 70 years old with active or convalescent COVID-19.

The chain links TRBV9 to TRBJ1-2; D perhaps matches TRBD1 (5 bases). The CDR3 spans 15 residues. The germline V gene has CDR1 SGDLS and CDR2 YYNGEE. V lost 4 bases and J 5 bases, leaving 18 bases between the germline ends. CDR3 in amino acids: CASSPRSRRDYGYTF. CDR3 in DNA: TGTGCCAGCAGCCCCAGAAGTCGCAGGGATTATGGCTACACCTTC.

The chain employs TRBV29-1 and TRBJ1-4; D call uncertain. Germline assignment: CDR1 SQVTM and CDR2 ANQGSEA. Between the trimmed V and J ends, which lost 2 bases and 6 bases, there was a span of 7 bases. The CDR3 extends over 12 amino acids. The CDR3 sequence: CSVEKGDEKLFF. CDR3 sequence (DNA): TGCAGCGTTGAAAAGGGAGATGAAAAACTGTTTTTT.

This clone was observed at least ten times. The genes are TRBV7-2 and TRBJ1-5, with D hard to call. The CDR3 has 16 amino acids. V was trimmed by 1 base and J by 0 bases, leaving 10 bases between them. Per germline, CDR1 SGHTA and CDR2 FQGNSA. CDR3 in DNA: TGTGCCAGCAGCTTAGGGACTGCACGTAGCAATCAGCCCCAGCATTTT. Translated, it gives CASSLGTARSNQPQHF.

This clone was counted only a few times. The chain links TRBV9 to TRBJ2-7; D may be TRBD1 (7 bases). The CDR3 has 15 amino acids. The V end was cut by 3 bases, the J end by 3 bases, with 16 bases between. The V gene's germline CDR1 is SGDLS and CDR2 YYNGEE. The CDR3 loop is CASSAQGEAYYEQYF. The CDR3 nucleotides read TGTGCCAGCAGCGCCCAGGGGGAGGCCTACTACGAGCAGTACTTC.

The chain combines TRBV29-1 with TRBJ1-2; D is possibly TRBD1 (6 bases). This CDR3 comprises 15 residues. V lost 1 base to trimming and J lost 1 base, with 13 bases between them. CDR1 is SQVTM and CDR2 is ANQGSEA in the germline V gene. The CDR3 spells CSVEGGPIDNYGYTF. The CDR3 bases are TGCAGCGTTGAAGGGGGGCCCATAGATAACTATGGCTACACCTTC.

This chain uses TRBV6-5 with TRBJ2-2, with D perhaps TRBD2 (5 bases). The CDR3 length is 14 residues. Germline V lookup: CDR1 MNHEY, CDR2 SVGAGI. Trimming left V 6 bases short and J 6 bases short, with 14 bases between. The CDR3 loop reads CASSRRRGPGELFF. CDR3 nucleotides: TGTGCCAGCAGCCGCCGCCGGGGTCCCGGGGAGCTGTTTTTT.